The TCR beta chain described here comes from a study of blood T cell repertoires in COVID-19 (dated by TCRdb to the early 2020s). General notes on the study: The collaborator samples originated in the United States, Italy and Spain and spanned the acute and convalescent phases of COVID-19. The prospective study material was composed of cDNA or gDNA derived from T cells, B-cell-depleted T cells, or PBMCs. Subjects who had been exposed to COVID-19, were actively infected with it, or had recovered from it provided the deeply sampled blood TCRbeta repertoires that made up the dataset. A freely available public database, intended as a resource for researchers studying the immune response to SARS-CoV-2, is where the repertoires were released. The samples were drawn from two sources: the first 160 participants of the ongoing ImmuneRACE study, and about 1,300 subjects contributed by 6 global collaborators. The sample metadata nearly always contained a de-identified subject ID, COVID-19 status, age in years and sex. Where available, HLA class I and class II types were taken from metadata supplied by the sample provider and were not determined by assay-based typing.

The germline V gene yields LGHNA for CDR1 and YSLEER for CDR2. V sheds 4 bases and J sheds 3 bases, leaving 19 bases between their ends. Reading from cysteine to phenylalanine, the CDR3 counts 17 amino acids. Only the CDR3 portion is preserved as DNA: 51 bases, with reading frame beginning at the first base. The collaborating institutions used their own protocols to collect whole blood in K2EDTA tubes. For TCRbeta analysis, collaborator samples were shipped as frozen whole blood, as isolated PBMCs, or as DNA extracted from either sample type. Worth noting for this clone: Its antigen specificity is not known. No qualities accompany the bases; no much larger clone lies one base away.

The immunoSEQ Assay, a bias-controlled multiplex PCR, was used to amplify TCRbeta CDR3 regions from genomic DNA. As for the authors' bioinformatics: The number of nucleated cells in each sample was estimated from the amplification of reference gene primers within the assay. To quantify the absolute abundance of each unique TCRbeta CDR3 rearrangement, sequence reads were collapsed and filtered. For each sample, productive Simpson clonality was calculated by taking the square root of Simpson's diversity index across productive rearrangements. TCRdb mirrors the immuneACCESS table, restricted to in-frame sequences. Some clones are absent from its copies; in checked studies, under half trace to an unresolved V gene, and the reason for the others is unknown. That table supplies the V and J calls and clone size; D and trimming were determined from the DNA. The table for this sample lists approximately 46,000 clones; nearly 90% of them were counted only once. Together, the top ten hold about 2.8% of the sample.

The full study reports these points: How much clinical and demographic metadata was included differed by source and by participant, and the metadata was provided uncurated.

Recombination connected TRBV4-3 to TRBJ1-5, with a tentative D gene TRBD1 over 5 matching bases. The clonotype comes from a man aged 50 or older with active COVID-19. Sequenced: peripheral blood. The DNA sequence follows: TGCGCCAGCAGCCGGGACTACAATCGGGCCTTCAATCAGCCCCAGCATTTT. Its amino acids are CASSRDYNRAFNQPQHF.